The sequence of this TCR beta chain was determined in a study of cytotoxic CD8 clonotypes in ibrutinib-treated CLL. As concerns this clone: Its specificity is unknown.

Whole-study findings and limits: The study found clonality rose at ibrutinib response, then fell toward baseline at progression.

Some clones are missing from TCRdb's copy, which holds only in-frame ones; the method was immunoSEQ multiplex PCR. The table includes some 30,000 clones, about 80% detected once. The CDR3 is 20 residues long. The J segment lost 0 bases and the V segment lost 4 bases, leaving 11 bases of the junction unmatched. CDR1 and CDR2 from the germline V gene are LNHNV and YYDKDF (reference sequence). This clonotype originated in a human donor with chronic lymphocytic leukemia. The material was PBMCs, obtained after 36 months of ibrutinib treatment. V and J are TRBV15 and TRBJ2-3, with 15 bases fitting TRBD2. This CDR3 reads CATSNVPGLAGGTSTDTQYF. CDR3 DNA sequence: TGTGCCACCAGCAATGTACCGGGACTAGCGGGGGGCACTAGCACAGATACGCAGTATTTT.